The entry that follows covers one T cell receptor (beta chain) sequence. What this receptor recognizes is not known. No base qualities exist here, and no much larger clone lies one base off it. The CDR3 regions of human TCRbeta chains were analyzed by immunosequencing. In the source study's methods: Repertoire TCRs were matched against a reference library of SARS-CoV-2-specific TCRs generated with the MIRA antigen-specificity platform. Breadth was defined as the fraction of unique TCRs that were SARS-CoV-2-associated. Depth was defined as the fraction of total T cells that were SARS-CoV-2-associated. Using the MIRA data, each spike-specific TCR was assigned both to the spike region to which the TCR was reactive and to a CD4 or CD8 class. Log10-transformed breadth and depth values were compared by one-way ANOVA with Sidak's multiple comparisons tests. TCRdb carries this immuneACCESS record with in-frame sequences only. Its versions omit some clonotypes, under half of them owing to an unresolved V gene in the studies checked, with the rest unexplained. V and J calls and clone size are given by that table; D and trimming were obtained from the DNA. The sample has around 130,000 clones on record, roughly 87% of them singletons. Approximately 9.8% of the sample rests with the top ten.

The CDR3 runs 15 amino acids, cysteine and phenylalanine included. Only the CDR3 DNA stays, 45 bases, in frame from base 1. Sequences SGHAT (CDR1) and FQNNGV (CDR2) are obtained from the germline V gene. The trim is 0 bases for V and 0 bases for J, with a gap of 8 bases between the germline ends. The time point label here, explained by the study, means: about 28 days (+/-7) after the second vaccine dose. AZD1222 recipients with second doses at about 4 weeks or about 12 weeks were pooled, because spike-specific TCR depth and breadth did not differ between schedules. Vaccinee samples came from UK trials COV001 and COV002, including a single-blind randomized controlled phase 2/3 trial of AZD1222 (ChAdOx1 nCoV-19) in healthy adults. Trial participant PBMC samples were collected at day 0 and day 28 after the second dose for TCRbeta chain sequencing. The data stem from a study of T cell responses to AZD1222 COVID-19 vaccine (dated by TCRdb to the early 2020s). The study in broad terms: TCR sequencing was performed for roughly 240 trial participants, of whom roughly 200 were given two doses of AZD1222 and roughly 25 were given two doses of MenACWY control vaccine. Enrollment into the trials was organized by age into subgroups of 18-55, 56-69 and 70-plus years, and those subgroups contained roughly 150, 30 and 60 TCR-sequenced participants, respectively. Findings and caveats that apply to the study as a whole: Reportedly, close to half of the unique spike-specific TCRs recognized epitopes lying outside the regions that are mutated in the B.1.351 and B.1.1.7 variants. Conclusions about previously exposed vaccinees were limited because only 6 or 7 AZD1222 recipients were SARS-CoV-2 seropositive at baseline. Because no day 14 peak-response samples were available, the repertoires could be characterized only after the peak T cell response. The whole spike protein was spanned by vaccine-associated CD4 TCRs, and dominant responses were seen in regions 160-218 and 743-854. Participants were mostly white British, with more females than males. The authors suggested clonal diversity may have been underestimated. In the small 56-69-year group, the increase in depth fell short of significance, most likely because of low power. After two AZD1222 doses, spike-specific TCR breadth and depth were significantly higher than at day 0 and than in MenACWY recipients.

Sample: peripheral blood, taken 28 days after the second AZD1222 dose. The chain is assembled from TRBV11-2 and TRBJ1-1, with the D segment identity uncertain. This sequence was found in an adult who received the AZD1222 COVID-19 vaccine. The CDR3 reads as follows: CASSLEGGMNTEAFF. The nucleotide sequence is TGTGCCAGCAGCTTAGAAGGCGGGATGAACACTGAAGCTTTCTTT.